What follows is one T cell receptor beta chain and its context. This record belongs to a study of coeliac disease. The table came from immunoSEQ multiplex PCR; TCRdb's copy has only in-frame clones and leaves some out. The sample consists of 8,500 to 10,000 clones, about 61% of them appearing once. CDR1 SGDLS and CDR2 YYNGEE come from the germline V gene. This CDR3 has 16 amino acids. V lost 0 bases to trimming and J lost 3 bases; unmatched junction nucleotides: 5. The rearrangement links TRBV9 to TRBJ2-1, with 8 bases matching TRBD2. The sample comprised lamina propria lymphocytes from the gut. The TCR sequence derives from an older woman with celiac disease. CDR3 amino acids: CASSVALSGSYNEQFF. The DNA for the CDR3 is TGTGCCAGCAGCGTAGCTTTAAGCGGGAGCTACAATGAGCAGTTCTTC.